The present T cell receptor (beta chain) was sequenced within a study of blood T cell repertoires in COVID-19. Across the study: Sources were T cells, B-cell-depleted T cells, or PBMCs; the material itself was cDNA or gDNA.

In terms of age and location, participants ranged from roughly 18 to 89 years and lived in about 25 US areas. Authors' methods: Amplification of reference gene primers provided the estimated nucleated cell counts. Generated by immunoSEQ multiplex PCR, the TCRdb table keeps only in-frame clones and is missing some. For V, J and clone size, that table is used; D and trimming come from the DNA. The sample holds about 210,000 clones, about 81% seen once. V gave up 5 bases and J gave up 7 bases; unmatched junction bases: 15. The CDR3 is made up of 19 amino acids. Germline CDR1 reads MNHEY; CDR2 reads SMNVEV (reference sequence).

The V call is TRBV27, the J call TRBJ2-1; 15 nucleotides agree with TRBD2. Sequences were obtained from PBMCs or T cells enriched from blood (not recorded which). This clonotype was obtained from a man aged 40-49 years who had recovered from COVID-19. CDR3 amino acids: CASSPRTSGRAIVTNEQFF. In DNA, the CDR3 is TGTGCCAGCAGTCCGAGGACTAGCGGGAGGGCCATCGTTACAAATGAGCAGTTCTTC.